The 18 T cell receptor beta chains below come from one sample, sequenced in a study of blood T cell repertoires in COVID-19. Here immunoSEQ multiplex PCR was the method, and the copy in TCRdb shows in-frame clones only, minus some. The table lists roughly 280,000 clones, 70% to 90% of them singletons. The sequenced material came from peripheral blood. The receptors here all came from a man aged 30 to 45 with active or convalescent COVID-19.

A few counts support this clone. The chain uses TRBV7-9 and TRBJ1-2; the match to TRBD1 covers 8 bases. The V segment lost 7 bases and the J segment 5 bases; nucleotides outside the gene matches: 15. Per the germline V gene, CDR1 is SEHNR and CDR2 is FQNEAQ (reference sequence). This CDR3 is built from 16 residues. In DNA form, the CDR3 reads TGTGCCAGCACCCCTCTTCGGCAGGGGGCCCGGTATGGCTACACCTTC. It encodes CASTPLRQGARYGYTF.

A few counts support this clone. The chain is built from TRBV6-2 or TRBV6-3 and TRBJ2-7; TRBD2 aligns across 16 bases. The CDR3 is made up of 18 amino acids. The trim removed 0 bases at V and 5 bases at J, leaving 7 bases unmatched. Germline CDR1 reads MNHEY; CDR2 reads SVGEGT. CDR3 loop: CASSYSMGLAGGRDEQYF. The CDR3 nucleotides read TGTGCCAGCAGTTACTCGATGGGACTAGCGGGGGGGCGCGACGAGCAGTACTTC.

This clone was observed once. This chain joins TRBV12-3 or TRBV12-4 and TRBJ2-4; D call uncertain. The CDR3 is made up of 11 amino acids. Trimming stripped 6 bases from V and 8 bases from J, with 8 bases between. The chain's CDR3 is CASSFRDIQYF. The CDR3 coding sequence is TGTGCCAGCAGCTTCCGGGACATTCAGTACTTC.

This clone was recorded once. The V gene is TRBV11-3, the J gene TRBJ1-2, with 8 bases matching TRBD1. V dropped 5 bases and J dropped 3; count of bases not matched to a gene: 5. The V gene's germline CDR1 is SGHNT and CDR2 YENEEA. The CDR3 is 14 residues long. In DNA form, the CDR3 reads TGTGCCAGCAGCCCAGACAGGGGTGACTATGGCTACACCTTC. It yields the protein CASSPDRGDYGYTF.

This chain joins TRBV5-6 and TRBJ2-2; possible D gene TRBD1, 6 bases. Trimming shortened V by 2 bases and J by 4 bases, and 6 bases separated the two germline ends. Per germline, CDR1 SGHDT and CDR2 YYEEEE. CDR3 size: 13 residues. CDR3 protein: CASSLQGTGELFF. CDR3 nucleotide sequence: TGTGCCAGCAGCTTACAGGGCACCGGGGAGCTGTTTTTT.

The V and J genes are TRBV27 and TRBJ2-5; perhaps TRBD1 as D (6 bases). Looked up from germline, CDR1 is MNHEY and CDR2 is SMNVEV (reference sequence). The V and J ends lost 6 bases and 2 bases respectively, with 13 bases between them. This CDR3 is built from 14 residues. CDR3 amino acids: CASSPGVLQETQYF. CDR3 sequence (DNA): TGTGCCAGCAGCCCAGGGGTGCTACAAGAGACCCAGTACTTC.

The J gene is TRBJ1-5, the V gene TRBV28, with D possibly matching TRBD1 (6 bases). Deletions cut 8 bases from V and 2 bases from J, with 13 bases between. From germline, CDR1 is MDHEN and CDR2 SYDVKM. The CDR3 loop spans 14 amino acids. CDR3 DNA sequence: TGTGCCAGCGGAACCAGGGGCGGCAATCAGCCCCAGCATTTT. Translating it yields CASGTRGGNQPQHF.

The gene calls are TRBV19 and TRBJ1-5; maybe TRBD1 (5 bases). V was trimmed by 3 bases and J by 7 bases, leaving 13 bases between them. Germline CDR1 is LNHDA and CDR2 is SQIVND (reference sequence). This CDR3 has 14 residues. The CDR3 DNA reads TGTGCCAGTAGTATTTCTGGGGGAGGACAGCCCCAGCATTTT. Residues: CASSISGGGQPQHF.

The count of this clone is one. The chain joins TRBV5-1 to TRBJ1-6; tentative D call: TRBD1 (6 bases). The CDR3 totals 14 residues. Germline V gene lookup returns CDR1 SGHRS and CDR2 YFSETQ. The V end was cut by 4 bases, the J end by 4 bases, with 9 bases between. CDR3 nucleotide sequence: TGCGCCAGCAGCATACAGGGATATAATTCACCCCTCCACTTT. This sequence encodes CASSIQGYNSPLHF.

The DNA for the CDR3 is TGTGCCAGCAGTGTGGCGGGGCTTCAGCCCCAGCATTTT. It yields the protein CASSVAGLQPQHF. The chain joins TRBV2 to TRBJ1-5, with a possible D match to TRBD1 (5 bases). V shed 4 bases and J shed 6 bases, with 10 bases lying between them. Per the germline V gene, CDR1 is SNHLY and CDR2 is FYNNEI. The length of the CDR3 is 13 residues.

This clone was detected only once. The V call is TRBV14, the J call TRBJ2-6, with D unresolved. Trimming shortened V by 2 bases and J by 3 bases, and 2 bases separated the two germline ends. Looked up from germline, CDR1 is SGHDN and CDR2 is FVKESK. The CDR3 length is 13 residues. The CDR3 sequence: CASSQLGANVLTF. Written as DNA, the CDR3 is TGTGCCAGCAGCCAACTTGGGGCCAACGTCCTGACTTTC.

The chain couples TRBV7-2 to TRBJ1-1; D ambiguous. The length of the CDR3 is 14 residues. CDR1 and CDR2 (germline): SGHTA, FQGNSA. With 0 bases removed from V and 4 bases from J, the gap between germline ends came to 9 bases. The CDR3 DNA follows: TGTGCCAGCAGCTTAGCAGGCGGCGTCACTGAAGCTTTCTTT. It specifies CASSLAGGVTEAFF.

The V and J genes are TRBV4-1 and TRBJ1-2; the match to TRBD1 covers 9 bases. Germline V CDR1 and CDR2: MGHRA, YSYEKL. The CDR3 runs 15 residues. Germline trimming cut 1 base from V and 8 bases from J; bases unmatched to any gene: 8. The CDR3 DNA follows: TGCGCCAGCAGCCAAGGGACAGGGGCGATATGGGGCTACACCTTC. It specifies CASSQGTGAIWGYTF.

The chain uses TRBV19 and TRBJ2-2; D remains ambiguous. Per germline, CDR1 LNHDA and CDR2 SQIVND (reference sequence). V lost 9 bases and J lost 1, with 12 bases in between. CDR3 length equals 14 residues. CDR3 sequence reads: CASMTGLNTGELFF. The CDR3 region has the DNA TGTGCCAGCATGACTGGCCTGAACACCGGGGAGCTGTTTTTT.

The count of this clone is one. The chain links TRBV6-5 to TRBJ2-7; no definite D call. Per the germline V gene, CDR1 is MNHEY and CDR2 is SVGAGI. The CDR3 extends over 13 amino acids. Deletions cut 7 bases from V and 3 bases from J, with 13 bases between. CDR3 coding DNA: TGTGCCAGCACCGGAGTCGGCGTCTACGAGCAGTACTTC. Protein: CASTGVGVYEQYF.

The gene calls are TRBV6-5 and TRBJ2-7; 8 bases are shared with TRBD2. Trimming removed 4 bases from V and 2 bases from J; junction bases left unmatched: 10. There are 16 residues in the CDR3. Germline-derived CDR1 and CDR2 are MNHEY and SVGAGI. The CDR3 DNA reads TGTGCCAGCAGTTCCGCGCGGAGCGGGGGTACCTACGAGCAGTACTTC. Residues: CASSSARSGGTYEQYF.

In its sample, this clone was seen once. V and J are TRBV7-2 and TRBJ2-1; 8 nucleotides align to TRBD2. V lost 2 bases, J lost 9 bases, and 15 bases stayed unmatched. Germline values: CDR1 SGHTA, CDR2 FQGNSA. This CDR3 has 17 residues. The CDR3 DNA follows: TGTGCCAGCAGCTTATCCGCGGGGGGCTACCCCAGTAGTGAGCAGTTCTTC. Translated, it gives CASSLSAGGYPSSEQFF.

V usage is TRBV19 and J usage is TRBJ1-6; D is unclear. Germline values: CDR1 LNHDA, CDR2 SQIVND (reference sequence). This CDR3 has 14 residues. Trimming pared 6 bases from V and 6 bases from J, leaving 12 bases between. The CDR3 coding sequence is TGTGCCAGTAGCACCACCAGAGGTAATTCACCCCTCCACTTT. The encoded protein is CASSTTRGNSPLHF.